This passage covers 5 T cell receptor beta chains from one sample sequenced in a study of CD8 T cells in Susac syndrome. Reverse transcription used roughly 0.45 to 1 ug RNA and random hexamers. TCRdb analysed the immunoSEQ multiplex PCR reads with MiXCR anew, one entry per CDR3 protein. The data hold some 150,000 distinct CDR3 sequences, with roughly 95% observed a single time. Specimen: CD4+ T cells from PBMCs. Receptors were obtained from a human donor in good health.

On this clonotype itself: A read error may account for a junction end that differs from germline. The rearrangement uses TRBV20-1 and TRBJ1-4, with 7 bases that match TRBD1. This CDR3 is built from 14 residues. CDR1 is DFQATT and CDR2 is SNEGSKA in the germline V gene (reference sequence). CDR3 protein: CSATQGGTKEKLFF. CDR3 bases: TGCAGTGCTACCCAGGGGGGGACTAAGGAAAAACTGTTTTTT.

The chain is built from TRBV12-3 or TRBV12-4 and TRBJ1-2; D gene ambiguous. V was clipped by 2 bases and J by 2 bases, with 9 bases between them. The CDR3 runs to 14 residues. The CDR3 nucleotides are TGTGCCAGCAGTTTAATTGTGTTGAACTATGGCTACACCTTC. As protein: CASSLIVLNYGYTF.

The chain links TRBV7-6 to TRBJ2-1, with 7 bases matching TRBD2. From germline, CDR1 is SGHVS and CDR2 FNYEAQ. The CDR3 is made up of 15 amino acids. V dropped 0 bases and J dropped 8; count of bases not matched to a gene: 7. CDR3 sequence reads: CASSLAGGPLHEQFF. In DNA, the CDR3 is TGTGCCAGCAGCTTAGCGGGAGGGCCCCTGCATGAGCAGTTCTTC.

The chain links TRBV7-9 to TRBJ2-7; the D is unclear. The CDR3 has 12 residues. Germline V CDR1 and CDR2: SEHNR, FQNEAQ (reference sequence). V dropped 5 bases and J dropped 4 bases, with 9 bases sitting between them. This CDR3 reads CASSTDGYEQYF. Written as DNA, the CDR3 is TGTGCCAGCAGCACTGACGGGTACGAGCAGTACTTC.

The chain carries TRBV7-2 and TRBJ2-5, with D hard to call. This CDR3 comprises 17 residues. Per the germline V gene, CDR1 is SGHTA and CDR2 is FQGNSA. V lost 1 base and J lost 2, with 17 bases in between. CDR3 protein: CASSLGPGSPRQETQYF. The CDR3 nucleotides are TGTGCCAGCAGCTTAGGGCCGGGCAGTCCCAGACAAGAGACCCAGTACTTC.